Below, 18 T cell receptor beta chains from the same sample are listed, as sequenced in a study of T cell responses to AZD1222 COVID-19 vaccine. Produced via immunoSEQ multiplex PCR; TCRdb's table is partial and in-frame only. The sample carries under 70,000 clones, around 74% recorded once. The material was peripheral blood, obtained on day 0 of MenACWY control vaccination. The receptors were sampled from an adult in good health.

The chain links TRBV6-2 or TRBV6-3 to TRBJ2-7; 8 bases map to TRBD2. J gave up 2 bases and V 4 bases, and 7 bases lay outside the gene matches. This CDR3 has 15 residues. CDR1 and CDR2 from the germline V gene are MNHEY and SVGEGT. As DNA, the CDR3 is TGTGCCAGCAGTTCCCTTACTAGCGGTACCTACGAGCAGTACTTC. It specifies CASSSLTSGTYEQYF.

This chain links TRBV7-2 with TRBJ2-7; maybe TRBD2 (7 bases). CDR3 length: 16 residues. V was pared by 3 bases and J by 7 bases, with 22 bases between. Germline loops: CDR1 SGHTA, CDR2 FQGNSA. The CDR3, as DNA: TGTGCCAGCAGCTTCGGGGGGACAAACACCCAGGGGGAGCAGTACTTC. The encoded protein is CASSFGGTNTQGEQYF.

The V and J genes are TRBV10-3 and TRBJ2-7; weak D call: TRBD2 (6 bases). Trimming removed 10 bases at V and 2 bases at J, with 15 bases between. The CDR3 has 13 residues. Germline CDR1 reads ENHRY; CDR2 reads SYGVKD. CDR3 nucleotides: TGTGCCAGAAGGGACGGCGGGACCTACGAGCAGTACTTC. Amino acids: CARRDGGTYEQYF.

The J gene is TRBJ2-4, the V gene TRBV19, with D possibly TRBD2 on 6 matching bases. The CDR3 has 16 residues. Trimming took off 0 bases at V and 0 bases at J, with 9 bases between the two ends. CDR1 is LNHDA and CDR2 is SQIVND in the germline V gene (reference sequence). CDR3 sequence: CASSIEAGLAKNIQYF. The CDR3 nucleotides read TGTGCCAGTAGTATAGAGGCGGGATTAGCCAAAAACATTCAGTACTTC.

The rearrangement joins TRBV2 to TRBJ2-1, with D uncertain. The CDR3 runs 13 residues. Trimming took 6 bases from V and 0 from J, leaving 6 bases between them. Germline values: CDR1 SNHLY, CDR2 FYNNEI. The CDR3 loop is CASRVSSYNEQFF. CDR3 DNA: TGTGCCAGCAGAGTTTCCTCCTACAATGAGCAGTTCTTC.

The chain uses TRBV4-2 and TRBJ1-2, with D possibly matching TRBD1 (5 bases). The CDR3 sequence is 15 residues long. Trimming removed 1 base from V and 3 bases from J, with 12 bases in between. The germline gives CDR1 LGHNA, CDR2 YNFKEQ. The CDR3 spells CASSQVTGDDYGYTF. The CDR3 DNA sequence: TGTGCCAGCAGCCAAGTGACGGGGGATGACTATGGCTACACCTTC.

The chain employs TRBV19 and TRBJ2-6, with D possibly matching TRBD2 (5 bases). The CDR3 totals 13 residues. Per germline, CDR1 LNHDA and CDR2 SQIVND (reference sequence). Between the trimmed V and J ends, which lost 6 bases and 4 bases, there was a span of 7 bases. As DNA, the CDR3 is TGTGCCAGTAGCCCGGGGGGGGCCAACGTCCTGACTTTC. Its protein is CASSPGGANVLTF.

CDR3 sequence: CASSKGTSGRGETQYF. The CDR3, as DNA: TGTGCCAGTAGTAAGGGGACTAGCGGGCGCGGGGAGACCCAGTACTTC. The chain carries TRBV19 and TRBJ2-5, with TRBD2 identical over 12 bases. V lost 4 bases to trimming and J lost 5 bases; unmatched junction nucleotides: 8. Germline CDR1 reads LNHDA; CDR2 reads SQIVND (reference sequence). The CDR3 extends over 16 amino acids.

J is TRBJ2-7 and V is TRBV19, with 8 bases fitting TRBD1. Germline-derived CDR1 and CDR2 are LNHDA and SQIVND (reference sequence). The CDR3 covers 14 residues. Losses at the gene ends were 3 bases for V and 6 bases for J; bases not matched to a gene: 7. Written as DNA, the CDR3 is TGTGCCAGTAGTATTGGACAGGGAAGGATCGAGCAGTACTTC. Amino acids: CASSIGQGRIEQYF.

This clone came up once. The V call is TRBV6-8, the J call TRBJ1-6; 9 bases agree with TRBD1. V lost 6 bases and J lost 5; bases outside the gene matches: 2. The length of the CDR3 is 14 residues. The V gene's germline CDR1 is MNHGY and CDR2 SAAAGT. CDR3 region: CASSRDRDNSPLHF. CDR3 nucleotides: TGTGCCAGCAGCCGGGACAGGGATAATTCACCCCTCCACTTT.

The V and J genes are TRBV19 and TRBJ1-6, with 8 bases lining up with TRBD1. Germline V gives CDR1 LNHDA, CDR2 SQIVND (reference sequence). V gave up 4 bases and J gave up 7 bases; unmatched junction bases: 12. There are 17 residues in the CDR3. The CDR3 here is CASSTRQGPAQNSPLHF. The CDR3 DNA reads TGTGCCAGTAGTACCCGACAGGGGCCGGCTCAGAATTCACCCCTCCACTTT.

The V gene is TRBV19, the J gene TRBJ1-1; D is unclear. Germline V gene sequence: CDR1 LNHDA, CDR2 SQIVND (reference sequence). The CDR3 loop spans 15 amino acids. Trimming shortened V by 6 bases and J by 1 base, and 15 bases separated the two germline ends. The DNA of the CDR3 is TGTGCCAGTAGAGAGTCCAACTTACGGAACACTGAAGCTTTCTTT. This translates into CASRESNLRNTEAFF.

The CDR3 reads CASSEGQYFGYTF. The CDR3 nucleotides are TGTGCCAGCAGTGAAGGGCAGTACTTTGGCTACACCTTC. V gene TRBV2 combines with J gene TRBJ1-2; no clear D gene. This CDR3 contains 13 residues. The germline V gene has CDR1 SNHLY and CDR2 FYNNEI. Deletions cut 1 base from V and 7 bases from J, with 10 bases between.

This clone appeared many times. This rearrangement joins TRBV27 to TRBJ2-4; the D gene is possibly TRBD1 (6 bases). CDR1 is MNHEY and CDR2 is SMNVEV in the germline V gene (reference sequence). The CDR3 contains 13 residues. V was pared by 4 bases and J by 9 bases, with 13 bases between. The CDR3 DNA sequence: TGTGCCAGCAGTTCCACGGGACAAAGCATTCAGTACTTC. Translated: CASSSTGQSIQYF.

Here the CDR3 DNA reads TGTGCCAGCAGTTCACGACAGAGATTGGGATATGGCTACACCTTC. Amino acid sequence: CASSSRQRLGYGYTF. V usage is TRBV28 and J usage is TRBJ1-2; TRBD1 might be the D (5 bases). This CDR3 is 15 amino acids long. The germline V gene has CDR1 MDHEN and CDR2 SYDVKM. V lost 4 bases and J lost 5, with 17 bases in between.

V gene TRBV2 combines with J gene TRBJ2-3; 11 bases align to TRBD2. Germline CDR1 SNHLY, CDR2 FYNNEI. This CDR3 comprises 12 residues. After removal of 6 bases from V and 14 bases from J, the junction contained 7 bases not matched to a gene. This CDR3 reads CASRPTSGVAYF. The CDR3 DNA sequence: TGTGCCAGCAGGCCGACTAGCGGGGTGGCGTATTTT.

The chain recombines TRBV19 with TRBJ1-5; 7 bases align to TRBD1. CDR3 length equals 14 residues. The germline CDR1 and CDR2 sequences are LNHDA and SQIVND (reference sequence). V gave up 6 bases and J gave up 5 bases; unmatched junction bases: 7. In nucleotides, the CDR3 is TGTGCCAGTAGCGAGCTACAGGGGTATCAGCCCCAGCATTTT. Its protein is CASSELQGYQPQHF.

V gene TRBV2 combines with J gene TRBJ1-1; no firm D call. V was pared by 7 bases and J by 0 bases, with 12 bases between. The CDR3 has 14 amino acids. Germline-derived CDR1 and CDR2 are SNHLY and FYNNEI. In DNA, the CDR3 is TGTGCCAGCAACTTTGCCGGTATGAACACTGAAGCTTTCTTT. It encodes CASNFAGMNTEAFF.